One sample yielded the 8 T cell receptor beta chains listed below, sequenced in a study of control samples from healthy donors and cancer patients. TCRdb's table, derived via immunoSEQ multiplex PCR, lists solely in-frame clones and lacks some. The data contain 230,000 or so clones, about 94% of them seen just once; the ten biggest clones take up around 1.5%. What was sequenced was blood. These receptors originate from a man aged 50-59 years in good health.

The chain has TRBV4-3 and TRBJ2-1; no reliable D call. The germline V gene has CDR1 LGHNA and CDR2 YSLEER. Trimming cost V 1 base and J 10 bases, with 11 bases left between them. The CDR3 contains 13 residues. The CDR3 DNA is TGCGCCAGCAGCCAAGCGGGCCTCAGCGAGCAGTTCTTC. Translating gives CASSQAGLSEQFF.

The genes are TRBV27 and TRBJ2-3; 7 nucleotides line up with TRBD2. This CDR3 is built from 17 residues. V shed 0 bases and J 4 bases; nucleotides not matched to a gene: 10. Per germline, CDR1 MNHEY and CDR2 SMNVEV (reference sequence). The CDR3 bases are TGTGCCAGCAGTTTATCTAGGCGGGGGAATTCGGCAGATACGCAGTATTTT. Translated: CASSLSRRGNSADTQYF.

This clone was picked up one time. The chain links TRBV19 to TRBJ1-2, with 9 nucleotides matching TRBD1. J gave up 4 bases and V 7 bases, and 10 bases lay outside the gene matches. This CDR3 is built from 15 residues. In germline, CDR1 is LNHDA, CDR2 SQIVND (reference sequence). DNA of the CDR3: TGTGCCAGTAACGGGGGACAGGGCTTCCCCTATGGCTACACCTTC. It is translated as CASNGGQGFPYGYTF.

V gene TRBV5-4 combines with J gene TRBJ2-4, with D perhaps matching TRBD2 (7 bases). Germline loops: CDR1 SGHNT, CDR2 YYREEE (reference sequence). The CDR3 has 13 residues. Trimming removed 6 bases from V and 8 bases from J, with 15 bases in between. The CDR3 loop reads CASTRGAQDIQYF. CDR3 sequence (DNA): TGTGCCAGCACTCGGGGGGCACAAGACATTCAGTACTTC.

This chain uses TRBV7-8 with TRBJ1-4, with 7 bases that match TRBD1. The junction had 8 bases not matched to a gene; V was cut back by 3 bases and J by 7 bases. The CDR3 extends over 15 amino acids. The germline CDR1 and CDR2 sequences are SGHVS and FQNEAQ. The CDR3 loop is CASSLAITGVEKLFF. As DNA, the CDR3 is TGTGCCAGCAGCTTGGCCATCACAGGGGTTGAAAAACTGTTTTTT.

The rearrangement uses TRBV6-1 and TRBJ2-7; unclear D gene. In germline, CDR1 is MNHNS, CDR2 SASEGT. The CDR3 is made up of 13 amino acids. The V end was cut by 1 base, the J end by 4 bases, with 8 bases between. The CDR3 coding sequence is TGTGCCAGCAGTGAAGGGACGGAGTACGAGCAGTACGTC. Its translation is CASSEGTEYEQYV.

This rearrangement joins TRBV5-4 to TRBJ1-6, with D possibly TRBD1 on 6 matching bases. This CDR3 spans 14 amino acids. Germline CDR1 reads SGHNT; CDR2 reads YYREEE (reference sequence). Trimming shortened V by 2 bases and J by 8 bases, and 11 bases separated the two germline ends. The CDR3 DNA reads as TGTGCCAGCAGCTTACAGGGCAACCATTCACCCCTCCACTTT. Its protein is CASSLQGNHSPLHF. Drawing the rest from reference TRBV5-4 and TRBJ1-6, the complete variable domain is ETGVTQSPTHLIKTRGQQVTLRCSSQSGHNTVSWYQQALGQGPQFIFQYYREEENGRGNFPPRFSGLQFPNYSSELNVNALELDDSALYLCASSLQGNHSPLHFGNGTRLTVT.

V usage is TRBV5-1 and J usage is TRBJ1-2; D is unresolved. Trimming removed 4 bases from V and 0 bases from J, with 13 bases in between. The V gene's germline CDR1 is SGHRS and CDR2 YFSETQ. The CDR3 loop spans 15 amino acids. CDR3 sequence: CASSPISEANYGYTF. The CDR3 DNA reads as TGCGCCAGCAGCCCCATCTCGGAAGCTAACTATGGCTACACCTTC. Full variable domain (rest looked up from reference TRBV5-1 and TRBJ1-2): KAGVTQTPRYLIKTRGQQVTLSCSPISGHRSVSWYQQTPGQGLQFLFEYFSETQRNKGNFPGRFSGRQFSNSRSEMNVSTLELGDSALYLCASSPISEANYGYTFGSGTRLTVV.